A selection of T cell receptor beta chains follows, all from one sample in a study of blood T cell repertoires in COVID-19. The method was immunoSEQ multiplex PCR; TCRdb's version includes in-frame clones alone and lacks a portion of them. The repertoire consists of under 70,000 clones, with 88% occurring once and the leading ten covering 40% to 55%. The specimen sequenced was peripheral blood. The receptors derive from a woman aged 55-69 years with COVID-19, enrolled during active disease. Each CDR3 is given with its conserved first and last residue. A D gene is named only where the DNA matches it firmly. Where a row states a size, it is once, few, many or the class of an expanded clone; other rows omit it.

>NA|14|TRBJ2-1|NA|TRBV30
CAWSTGGGADEQFF
TGTGCCTGGAGTACCGGAGGGGGGGCTGATGAGCAGTTCTTC
>NA|13|TRBJ1-2|NA|TRBV6-5
CASTVDGLYGYTF
TGTGCCAGCACTGTAGACGGACTCTATGGCTACACCTTC
>NA|16|TRBJ2-7|TRBD1|TRBV28
CASSLWGQGTPSEQYF
TGTGCCAGCAGTTTATGGGGACAGGGAACGCCAAGCGAGCAGTACTTC
>NA|13|TRBJ1-1|TRBD1|TRBV5-1
CASSIQGAGEAFF
TGCGCCAGCAGCATCCAGGGGGCTGGTGAAGCTTTCTTT
>NA|13|TRBJ2-5|NA|TRBV7-2
CASSSRRQETQYF
TGTGCCAGCAGCTCACGGAGACAAGAGACCCAGTACTTC
>once|16|TRBJ1-3|NA|TRBV2
CASSEMAVNSGNTIYF
TGTGCCAGCAGTGAGATGGCCGTAAACTCTGGAAACACCATATATTTT
>NA|13|TRBJ1-2|NA|TRBV27
CASRENLNYGYTF
TGTGCCAGCCGGGAAAACCTTAACTATGGCTACACCTTC
>NA|13|TRBJ2-2|NA|TRBV5-6
CASSFELGGELFF
TGTGCCAGCAGCTTCGAACTAGGCGGGGAGCTGTTTTTT
>NA|12|TRBJ1-4|TRBD1|TRBV5-6
CASSPDRVKLFF
TGTGCCAGCAGCCCGGACAGGGTGAAACTGTTTTTT
>NA|14|TRBJ2-1|TRBD1|TRBV6-5
CASLQGAFINEQFF
TGTGCCAGCCTACAGGGGGCTTTTATCAATGAGCAGTTCTTC
>NA|15|TRBJ2-1|TRBD2|TRBV5-4
CASSSGLGLYNEQFF
TGTGCCAGCAGCTCAGGACTAGGCCTTTACAATGAGCAGTTCTTC
>NA|16|TRBJ2-3|TRBD2|TRBV6-5
CASSYGPAGVGDTQYF
TGTGCCAGCAGTTACGGGCCAGCGGGGGTGGGTGATACGCAGTATTTT
>NA|16|TRBJ1-6|NA|TRBV15
CATSRVGSGVNSPLHF
TGTGCCACCAGCAGAGTTGGCTCAGGGGTAAATTCACCCCTCCACTTT
>medium-sized|15|TRBJ1-1|NA|TRBV27
CASSLGGLGSTEAFF
TGTGCCAGCAGTTTAGGCGGGCTGGGGAGTACTGAAGCTTTCTTT
>once|12|TRBJ2-7|NA|TRBV7-2
CASSITHYEQYF
TGTGCCAGCAGCATAACACACTACGAGCAGTACTTC
>NA|14|TRBJ2-7|TRBD1|TRBV11-2
CASSPGTGLYEQYF
TGTGCCAGCAGCCCCGGGACAGGGCTCTACGAGCAGTACTTC
>NA|15|TRBJ1-2|NA|TRBV19
CASSPARGDNYGYTF
TGTGCCAGTAGCCCCGCCCGGGGGGATAACTATGGCTACACCTTC
>NA|17|TRBJ2-6|NA|TRBV4-1
CASSQDSARAGANVLTF
TGCGCCAGCAGCCAAGATTCTGCCAGGGCTGGGGCCAACGTCCTGACTTTC
>NA|16|TRBJ2-2|TRBD1|TRBV24-1
CATSDSGTGGTGELFF
TGTGCCACCAGTGACTCTGGGACAGGGGGCACCGGGGAGCTGTTTTTT
>few|14|TRBJ1-4|NA|TRBV30
CAWAEGHINEKLFF
TGTGCCTGGGCTGAGGGACACATTAATGAAAAACTGTTTTTT
>NA|15|TRBJ2-1|TRBD2|TRBV5-1
CASSLTGGPYNEQFF
TGCGCCAGCAGCTTGACGGGGGGACCTTACAATGAGCAGTTCTTC
>NA|14|TRBJ2-1|NA|TRBV4-3
CASSQATGYNEQFF
TGCGCCAGCAGCCAGGCGACTGGCTACAATGAGCAGTTCTTC
>NA|14|TRBJ2-1|TRBD2|TRBV30
CAWNPGGVYNEQFF
TGTGCCTGGAATCCGGGAGGGGTTTACAATGAGCAGTTCTTC
>NA|16|TRBJ2-2|NA|TRBV10-3
CAISLNVGTPTGELFF
TGTGCCATCAGTTTAAATGTCGGGACTCCCACCGGGGAGCTGTTTTTT
>NA|11|TRBJ1-2|NA|TRBV18
CASSPGDGYTF
TGTGCCAGCTCGCCCGGGGATGGCTACACCTTC
>NA|14|TRBJ2-7|NA|TRBV7-8
CASTPTDRSYEQYF
TGTGCCAGCACCCCCACGGACAGATCCTACGAGCAGTACTTC
>NA|14|TRBJ2-3|NA|TRBV25-1
CASTPGDRTDTQYF
TGTGCCAGCACCCCGGGGGACCGCACAGATACGCAGTATTTT
>few|16|TRBJ1-2|TRBD1|TRBV14
CASSQVSTTGIHGYTF
TGTGCCAGCAGCCAAGTTTCCACGACAGGGATTCATGGCTACACCTTC
>NA|14|TRBJ1-1|NA|TRBV6-1
CASSEPGHYTEAFF
TGTGCCAGCAGTGAGCCGGGACACTACACTGAAGCTTTCTTT
>NA|16|TRBJ2-7|NA|TRBV10-2
CASSEPPGFLIYEQYF
TGCGCCAGCAGTGAGCCTCCGGGATTCCTAATCTACGAGCAGTACTTC
>NA|15|TRBJ2-5|TRBD2|TRBV5-1
CASSLAGREEETQYF
TGCGCCAGCAGCTTGGCCGGGCGGGAGGAAGAGACCCAGTACTTC
>NA|13|TRBJ1-1|NA|TRBV5-1
CASSLGGDAEAFF
TGCGCCAGCAGCTTGGGGGGCGATGCTGAAGCTTTCTTT
>NA|13|TRBJ1-1|NA|TRBV7-2
CASSRTRGSEAFF
TGTGCCAGCAGCCGGACCCGAGGGAGTGAAGCTTTCTTT
>NA|15|TRBJ1-6|NA|TRBV7-8
CASSPPGSYNSPLHF
TGTGCCAGCAGCCCCCCGGGGTCCTATAATTCACCCCTCCACTTT
>NA|15|TRBJ2-2|NA|TRBV5-1
CASSPVVDSTGELFF
TGCGCCAGCAGCCCGGTTGTAGACAGCACCGGGGAGCTGTTTTTT
>once|15|TRBJ1-1|TRBD1|TRBV5-1
CASSLAGTGTTEAFF
TGCGCCAGCAGCTTGGCAGGGACAGGGACGACTGAAGCTTTCTTT
>NA|15|TRBJ2-1|TRBD1|TRBV6-2/TRBV6-3
CASSYPGTGEHEQFF
TGTGCCAGCAGTTACCCGGGGACAGGGGAACATGAGCAGTTCTTC
>NA|16|TRBJ2-1|TRBD1|TRBV5-1
CASSTLTGSTDNEQFF
TGCGCCAGCAGCACGTTGACAGGGTCTACCGACAATGAGCAGTTCTTC
>NA|14|TRBJ2-7|TRBD1|TRBV11-2
CASSFGQDSYEQYF
TGTGCCAGCAGCTTCGGACAGGACTCCTACGAGCAGTACTTC
>NA|13|TRBJ1-4|TRBD1|TRBV19
CASSGTGDEKLFF
TGTGCCAGTAGTGGAACAGGGGACGAAAAACTGTTTTTT
>few|14|TRBJ1-6|TRBD1|TRBV5-1
CASSTGTGFSPLHF
TGCGCCAGCAGCACCGGGACAGGGTTCTCACCCCTCCACTTT
>NA|15|TRBJ1-6|NA|TRBV19
CASRIGGEWNSPLHF
TGTGCCAGTAGGATAGGGGGGGAGTGGAATTCACCCCTCCACTTT
>once|13|TRBJ1-4|NA|TRBV5-4
CASSLDTNEKLFF
TGTGCCAGCAGCCTAGACACTAATGAAAAACTGTTTTTT
>NA|13|TRBJ2-3|NA|TRBV5-4
CASSSGGLNTQYF
TGTGCCAGCAGCTCAGGGGGGTTAAATACGCAGTATTTT
>NA|16|TRBJ2-2|TRBD2|TRBV28
CASSLGGAGGSGELFF
TGTGCCAGCAGTTTAGGGGGCGCGGGGGGAAGCGGGGAGCTGTTTTTT
>NA|10|TRBJ1-2|NA|TRBV7-9
CASSSVGYTF
TGTGCCAGCAGCTCGGTTGGCTACACCTTC
>NA|15|TRBJ2-5|TRBD1|TRBV7-2
CASSTFGQAGETQYF
TGTGCCAGCAGCACCTTCGGACAGGCTGGGGAGACCCAGTACTTC
>NA|14|TRBJ1-1|TRBD1|TRBV5-1
CASSLATTGAEAFF
TGCGCCAGCAGCTTGGCAACCACAGGGGCGGAAGCTTTCTTT
>NA|17|TRBJ2-6|NA|TRBV6-2/TRBV6-3
CASTYSVDSPGANVLTF
TGTGCCAGCACCTACTCCGTGGACAGCCCTGGGGCCAACGTCCTGACTTTC